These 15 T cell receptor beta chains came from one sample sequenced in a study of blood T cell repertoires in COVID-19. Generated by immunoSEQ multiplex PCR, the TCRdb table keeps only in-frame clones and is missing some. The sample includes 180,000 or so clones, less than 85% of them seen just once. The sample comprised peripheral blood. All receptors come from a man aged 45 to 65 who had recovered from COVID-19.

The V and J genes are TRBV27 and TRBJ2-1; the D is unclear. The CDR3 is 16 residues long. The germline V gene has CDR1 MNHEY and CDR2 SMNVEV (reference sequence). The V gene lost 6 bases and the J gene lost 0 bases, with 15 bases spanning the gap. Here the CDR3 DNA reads TGTGCCAGCAGCTCGGTTTTGACTGGCTCCTACAATGAGCAGTTCTTC. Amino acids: CASSSVLTGSYNEQFF.

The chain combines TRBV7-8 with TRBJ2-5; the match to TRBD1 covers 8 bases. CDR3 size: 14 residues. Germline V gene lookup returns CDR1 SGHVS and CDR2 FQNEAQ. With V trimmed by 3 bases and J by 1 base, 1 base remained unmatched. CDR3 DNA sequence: TGTGCCAGCAGCTTCGGGACAGGCCAAGAGACCCAGTACTTC. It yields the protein CASSFGTGQETQYF.

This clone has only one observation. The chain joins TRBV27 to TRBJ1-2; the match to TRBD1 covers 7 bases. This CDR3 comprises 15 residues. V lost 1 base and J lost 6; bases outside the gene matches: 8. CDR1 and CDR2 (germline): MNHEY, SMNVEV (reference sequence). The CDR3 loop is CASSLLPRQGHGYTF. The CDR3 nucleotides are TGTGCCAGCAGTTTATTACCCAGACAGGGTCATGGCTACACCTTC.

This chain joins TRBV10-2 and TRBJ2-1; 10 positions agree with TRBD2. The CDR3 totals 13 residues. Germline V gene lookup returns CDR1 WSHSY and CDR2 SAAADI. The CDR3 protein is CGSSGSSYNEQFF. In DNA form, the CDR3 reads TGCGGGTCTAGCGGGAGTTCCTACAATGAGCAGTTCTTC.

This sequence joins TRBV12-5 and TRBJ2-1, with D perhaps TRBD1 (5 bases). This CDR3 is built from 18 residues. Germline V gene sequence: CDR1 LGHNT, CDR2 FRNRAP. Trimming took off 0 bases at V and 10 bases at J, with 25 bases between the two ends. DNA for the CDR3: TGTGCTAGTGGTTTGGTAGGGCAGGGCGCCAGAGTAGGATTCGAGCAGTTCTTC. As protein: CASGLVGQGARVGFEQFF.

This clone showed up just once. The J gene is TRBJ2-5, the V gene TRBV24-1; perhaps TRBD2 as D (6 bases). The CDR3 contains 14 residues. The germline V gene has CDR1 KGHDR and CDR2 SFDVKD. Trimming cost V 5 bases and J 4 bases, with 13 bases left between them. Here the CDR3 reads CATSGSPGGETQYF. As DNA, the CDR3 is TGTGCCACCAGTGGTTCCCCCGGGGGAGAGACCCAGTACTTC.

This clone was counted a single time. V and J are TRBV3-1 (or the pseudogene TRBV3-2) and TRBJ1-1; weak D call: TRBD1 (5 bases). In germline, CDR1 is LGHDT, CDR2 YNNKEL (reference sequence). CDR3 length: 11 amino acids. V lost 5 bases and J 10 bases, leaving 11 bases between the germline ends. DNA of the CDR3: TGTGCCAGCAGCACCGGGGGGGGAGCTTTCTTT. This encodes CASSTGGGAFF.

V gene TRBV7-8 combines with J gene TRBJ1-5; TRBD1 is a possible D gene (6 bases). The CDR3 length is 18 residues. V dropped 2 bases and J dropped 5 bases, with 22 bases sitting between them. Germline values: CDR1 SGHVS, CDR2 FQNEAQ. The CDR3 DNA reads TGTGCCAGCAGCTTACAGGGGCCCACACTCAATGGGTATCAGCCCCAGCATTTT. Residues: CASSLQGPTLNGYQPQHF.

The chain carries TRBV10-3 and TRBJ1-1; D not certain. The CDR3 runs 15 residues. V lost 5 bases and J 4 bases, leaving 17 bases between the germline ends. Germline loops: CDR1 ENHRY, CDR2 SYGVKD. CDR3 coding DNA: TGTGCCATCAGTAGCGGCGGGGATCGGGGCACTGAAGCTTTCTTT. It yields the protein CAISSGGDRGTEAFF.

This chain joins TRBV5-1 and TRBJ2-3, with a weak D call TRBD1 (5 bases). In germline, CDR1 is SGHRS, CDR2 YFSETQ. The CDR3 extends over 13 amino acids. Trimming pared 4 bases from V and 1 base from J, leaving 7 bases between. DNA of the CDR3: TGCGCCAGCAGCGTACAGGGCACAGATACGCAGTATTTT. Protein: CASSVQGTDTQYF.

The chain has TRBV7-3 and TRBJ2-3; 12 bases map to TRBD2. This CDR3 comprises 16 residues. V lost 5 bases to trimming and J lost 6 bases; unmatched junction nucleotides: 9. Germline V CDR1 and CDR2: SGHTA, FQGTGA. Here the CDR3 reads CASSKGLAGMGDTQYF. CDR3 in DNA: TGTGCCAGCAGCAAGGGACTAGCGGGTATGGGGGATACGCAGTATTTT.

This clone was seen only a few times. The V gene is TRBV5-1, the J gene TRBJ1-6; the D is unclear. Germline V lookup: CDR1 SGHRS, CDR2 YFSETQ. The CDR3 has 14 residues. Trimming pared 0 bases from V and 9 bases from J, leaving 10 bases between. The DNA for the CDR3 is TGCGCCAGCAGCTTGGCCTTGGCGGGTTCACCCCTCCACTTT. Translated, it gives CASSLALAGSPLHF.

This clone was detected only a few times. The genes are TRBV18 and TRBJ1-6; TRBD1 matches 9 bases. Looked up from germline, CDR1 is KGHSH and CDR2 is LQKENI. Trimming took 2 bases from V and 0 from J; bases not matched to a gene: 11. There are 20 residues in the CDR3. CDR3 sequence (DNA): TGTGCCAGCTCACCAACCGGGACAGGGACTGGGAGCTCCTATAATTCACCCCTCCACTTT. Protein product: CASSPTGTGTGSSYNSPLHF. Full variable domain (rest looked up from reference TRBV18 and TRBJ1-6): NAGVMQNPRHLVRRRGQEARLRCSPMKGHSHVYWYRQLPEEGLKFMVYLQKENIIDESGMPKERFSAEFPKEGPSILRIQQVVRGDSAAYFCASSPTGTGTGSSYNSPLHFGNGTRLTVT.

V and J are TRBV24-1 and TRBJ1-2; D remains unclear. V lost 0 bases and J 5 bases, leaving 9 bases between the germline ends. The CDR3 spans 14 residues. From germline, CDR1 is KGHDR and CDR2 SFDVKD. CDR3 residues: CATSDLVEDYGYTF. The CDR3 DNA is TGTGCCACCAGTGATTTGGTGGAGGATTATGGCTACACCTTC.

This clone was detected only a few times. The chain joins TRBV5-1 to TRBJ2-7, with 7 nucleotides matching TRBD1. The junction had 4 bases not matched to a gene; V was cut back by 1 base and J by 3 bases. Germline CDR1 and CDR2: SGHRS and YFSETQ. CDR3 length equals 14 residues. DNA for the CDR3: TGCGCCAGCAGCTTGTTTACAGGGGACTACGAGCAGTACTTC. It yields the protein CASSLFTGDYEQYF. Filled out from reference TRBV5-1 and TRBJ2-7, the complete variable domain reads KAGVTQTPRYLIKTRGQQVTLSCSPISGHRSVSWYQQTPGQGLQFLFEYFSETQRNKGNFPGRFSGRQFSNSRSEMNVSTLELGDSALYLCASSLFTGDYEQYFGPGTRLTVT.